A single T cell receptor (beta chain) is shown here with its context. The study ran the assay at deep level. Some clones are missing from TCRdb's copy, which holds only in-frame ones; the method was immunoSEQ multiplex PCR. The sample yields around 600,000 clones, around 97% seen once. These data originate in a study of shared clonotypes between healthy human individuals. Study as a whole: CD4 naive cells filled three plates per donor, CD4 memory three, CD8 naive two and CD8 memory one.

V shed 1 base and J 0 bases; nucleotides not matched to a gene: 6. Germline V lookup: CDR1 LNHNV, CDR2 YYDKDF (reference sequence). The CDR3 totals 18 residues. Material for sequencing was naive CD4+ T cells sorted from blood. Subset noted: CD45RA+ positively selected. The sequence derives from a woman between 25 and 40 years old in good health. The chain is built from TRBV15 and TRBJ2-2; 9 bases align to TRBD2. CDR3 nucleotides: TGTGCCACCAGCAGAGGTTCTAGCGGGGCCGCGAACACCGGGGAGCTGTTTTTT. This sequence encodes CATSRGSSGAANTGELFF.